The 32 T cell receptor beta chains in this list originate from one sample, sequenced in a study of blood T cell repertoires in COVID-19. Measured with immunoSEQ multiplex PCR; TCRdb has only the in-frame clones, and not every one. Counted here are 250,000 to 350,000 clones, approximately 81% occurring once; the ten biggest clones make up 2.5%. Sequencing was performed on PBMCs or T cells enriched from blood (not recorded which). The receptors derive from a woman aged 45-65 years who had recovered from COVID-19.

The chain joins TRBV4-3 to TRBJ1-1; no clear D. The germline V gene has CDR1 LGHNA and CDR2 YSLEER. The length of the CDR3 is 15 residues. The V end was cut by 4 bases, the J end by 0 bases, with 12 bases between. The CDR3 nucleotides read TGCGCCAGCAGCCGAGCGGTAGCTTTGAACACTGAAGCTTTCTTT. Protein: CASSRAVALNTEAFF.

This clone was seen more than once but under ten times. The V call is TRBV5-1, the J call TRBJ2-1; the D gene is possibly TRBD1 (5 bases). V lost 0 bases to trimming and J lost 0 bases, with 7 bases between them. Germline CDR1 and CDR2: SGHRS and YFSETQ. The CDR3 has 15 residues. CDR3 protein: CASSLGQNSYNEQFF. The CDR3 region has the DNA TGCGCCAGCAGCTTGGGACAGAACTCCTACAATGAGCAGTTCTTC. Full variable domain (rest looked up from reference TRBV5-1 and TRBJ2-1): KAGVTQTPRYLIKTRGQQVTLSCSPISGHRSVSWYQQTPGQGLQFLFEYFSETQRNKGNFPGRFSGRQFSNSRSEMNVSTLELGDSALYLCASSLGQNSYNEQFFGPGTRLTVL.

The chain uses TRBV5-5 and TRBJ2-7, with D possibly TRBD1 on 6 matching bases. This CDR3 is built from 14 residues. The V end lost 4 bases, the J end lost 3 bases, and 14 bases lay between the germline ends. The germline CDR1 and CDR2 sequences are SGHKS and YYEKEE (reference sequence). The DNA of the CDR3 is TGTGCCAGCAGCCGGTATCGGGACAACTACGAGCAGTACTTC. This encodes CASSRYRDNYEQYF.

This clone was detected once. Here the CDR3 DNA reads TGTGCCAGCAGAAAACAGGGGGTAGGGGTAGCTTTCTTT. Protein: CASRKQGVGVAFF. The chain is built from TRBV6-5 and TRBJ1-1; TRBD1 matches at 8 bases. The length of the CDR3 is 13 residues. Germline CDR1 reads MNHEY; CDR2 reads SVGAGI. V lost 6 bases to trimming and J lost 10 bases; unmatched junction nucleotides: 10.

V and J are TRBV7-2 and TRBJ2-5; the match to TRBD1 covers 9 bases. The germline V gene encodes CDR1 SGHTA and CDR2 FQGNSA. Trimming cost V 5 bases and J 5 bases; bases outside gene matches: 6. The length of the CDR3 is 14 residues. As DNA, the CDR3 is TGTGCCAGCAGCAACAACAGGGGGCTGGAGACCCAGTACTTC. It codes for CASSNNRGLETQYF. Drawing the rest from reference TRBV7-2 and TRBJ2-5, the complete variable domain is GAGVSQSPSNKVTEKGKDVELRCDPISGHTALYWYRQSLGQGLEFLIYFQGNSAPDKSGLPSDRFSAERTGGSVSTLTIQRTQQEDSAVYLCASSNNRGLETQYFGPGTRLLVL.

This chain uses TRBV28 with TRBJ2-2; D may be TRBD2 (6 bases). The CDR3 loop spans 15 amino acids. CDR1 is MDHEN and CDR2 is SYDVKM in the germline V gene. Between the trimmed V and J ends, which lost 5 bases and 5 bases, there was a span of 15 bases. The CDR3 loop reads CASSPQGRRTGELFF. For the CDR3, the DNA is TGTGCCAGCAGTCCCCAAGGGAGGAGGACCGGGGAGCTGTTTTTT.

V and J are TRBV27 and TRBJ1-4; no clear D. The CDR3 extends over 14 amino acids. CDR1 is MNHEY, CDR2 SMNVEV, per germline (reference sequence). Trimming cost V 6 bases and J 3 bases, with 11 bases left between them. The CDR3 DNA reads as TGTGCCAGCAGCCGCACTACTCCTAATGAAAAACTGTTTTTT. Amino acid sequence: CASSRTTPNEKLFF.

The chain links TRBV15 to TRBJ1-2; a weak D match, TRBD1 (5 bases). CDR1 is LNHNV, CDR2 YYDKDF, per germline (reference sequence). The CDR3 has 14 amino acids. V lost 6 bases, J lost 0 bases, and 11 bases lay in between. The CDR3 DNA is TGTGCCACCAGGGGACTGCGAGCTAACTATGGCTACACCTTC. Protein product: CATRGLRANYGYTF. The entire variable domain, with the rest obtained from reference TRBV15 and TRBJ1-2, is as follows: DAMVIQNPRYQVTQFGKPVTLSCSQTLNHNVMYWYQQKSSQAPKLLFHYYDKDFNNEADTPDNFQSRRPNTSFCFLDIRSPGLGDTAMYLCATRGLRANYGYTFGSGTRLTVV.

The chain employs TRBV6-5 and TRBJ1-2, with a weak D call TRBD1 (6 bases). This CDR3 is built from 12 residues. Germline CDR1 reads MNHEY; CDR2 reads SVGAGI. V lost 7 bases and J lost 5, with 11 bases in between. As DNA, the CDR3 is TGTGCCAGCAATTCAGGGGATTATGGCTACACCTTC. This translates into CASNSGDYGYTF.

The CDR3 region has the DNA TGTGCCTGGGACTCGGGGTTGGCAGATACGCAGTATTTT. Protein sequence: CAWDSGLADTQYF. The chain employs TRBV30 and TRBJ2-3, with TRBD2 as a possible D gene (5 bases). The CDR3 totals 13 residues. The V gene lost 5 bases and the J gene lost 4 bases, with 13 bases spanning the gap. The V gene's germline CDR1 is GTSNPN and CDR2 SVGIG (reference sequence).

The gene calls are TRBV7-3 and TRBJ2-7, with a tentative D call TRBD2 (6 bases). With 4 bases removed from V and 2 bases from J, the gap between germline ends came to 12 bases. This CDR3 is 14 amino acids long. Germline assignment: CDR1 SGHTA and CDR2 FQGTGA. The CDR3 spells CASSSGRGTYEQYF. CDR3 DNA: TGTGCCAGCAGCTCCGGACGGGGGACCTACGAGCAGTACTTC.

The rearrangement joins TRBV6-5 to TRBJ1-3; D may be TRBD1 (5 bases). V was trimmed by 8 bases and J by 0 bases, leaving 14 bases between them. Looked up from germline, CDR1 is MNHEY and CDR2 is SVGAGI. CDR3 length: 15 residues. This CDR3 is CASAEQDLSGNTIYF. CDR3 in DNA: TGTGCCAGCGCGGAACAGGACCTCTCTGGAAACACCATATATTTT.

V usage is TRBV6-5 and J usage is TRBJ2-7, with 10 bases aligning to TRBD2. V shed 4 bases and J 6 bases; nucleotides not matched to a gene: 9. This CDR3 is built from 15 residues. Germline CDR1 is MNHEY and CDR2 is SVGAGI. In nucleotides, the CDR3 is TGTGCCAGCAGTTTCCCTAGCGGGAGAGGATTCGAGCAGTACTTC. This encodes CASSFPSGRGFEQYF.

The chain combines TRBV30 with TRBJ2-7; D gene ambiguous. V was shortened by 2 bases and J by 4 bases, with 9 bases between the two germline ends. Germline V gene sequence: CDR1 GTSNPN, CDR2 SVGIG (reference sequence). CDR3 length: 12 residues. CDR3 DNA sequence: TGTGCCTGGAGTATCCATCGGTACGAGCAGTACTTC. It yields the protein CAWSIHRYEQYF.

The CDR3 DNA sequence: TGTGCCAGCAGCGTAGGAACCGGGTATGGCTACACCTTC. It yields the protein CASSVGTGYGYTF. This rearrangement joins TRBV9 to TRBJ1-2; D unresolved. V lost 0 bases and J 5 bases, leaving 8 bases between the germline ends. This CDR3 spans 13 amino acids. Germline CDR1 and CDR2: SGDLS and YYNGEE.

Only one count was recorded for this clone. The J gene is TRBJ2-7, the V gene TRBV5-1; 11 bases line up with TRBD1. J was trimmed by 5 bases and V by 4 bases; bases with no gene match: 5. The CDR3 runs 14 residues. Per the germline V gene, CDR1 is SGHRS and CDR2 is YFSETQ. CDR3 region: CASSPGQGAHEQYF. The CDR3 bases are TGCGCCAGCAGCCCAGGACAGGGGGCCCACGAGCAGTACTTC.

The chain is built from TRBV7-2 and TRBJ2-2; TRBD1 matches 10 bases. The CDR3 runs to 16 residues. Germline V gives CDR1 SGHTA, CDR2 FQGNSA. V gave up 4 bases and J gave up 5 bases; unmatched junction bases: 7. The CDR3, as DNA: TGTGCCAGCAGCTCAAGAAGACAGGGGGCGACCGGGGAGCTGTTTTTT. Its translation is CASSSRRQGATGELFF.

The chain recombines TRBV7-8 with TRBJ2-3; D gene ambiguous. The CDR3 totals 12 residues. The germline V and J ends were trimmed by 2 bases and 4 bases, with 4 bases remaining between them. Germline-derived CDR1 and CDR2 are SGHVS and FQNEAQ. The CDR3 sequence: CASSLQSDTQYF. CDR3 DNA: TGTGCCAGCAGCTTACAGTCAGATACGCAGTATTTT.

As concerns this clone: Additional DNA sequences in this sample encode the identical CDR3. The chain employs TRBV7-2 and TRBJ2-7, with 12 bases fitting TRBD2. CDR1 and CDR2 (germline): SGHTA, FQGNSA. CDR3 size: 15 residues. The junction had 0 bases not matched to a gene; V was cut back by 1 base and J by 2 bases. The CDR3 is CASSLGTSGTYEQYF. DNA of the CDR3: TGTGCCAGCAGCTTAGGGACTAGCGGGACCTACGAGCAGTACTTC.

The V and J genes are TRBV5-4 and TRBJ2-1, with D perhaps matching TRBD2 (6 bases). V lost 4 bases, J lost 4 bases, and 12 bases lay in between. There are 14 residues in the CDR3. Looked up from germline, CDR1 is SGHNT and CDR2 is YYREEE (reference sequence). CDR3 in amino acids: CASSPPTSYNEQFF. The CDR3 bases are TGTGCCAGCAGCCCTCCGACTAGTTACAATGAGCAGTTCTTC.

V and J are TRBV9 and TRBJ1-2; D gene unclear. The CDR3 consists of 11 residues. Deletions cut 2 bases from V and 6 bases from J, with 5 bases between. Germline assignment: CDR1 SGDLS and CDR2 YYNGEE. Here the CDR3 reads CASSVNNGYTF. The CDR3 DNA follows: TGTGCCAGCAGCGTCAACAATGGCTACACCTTC. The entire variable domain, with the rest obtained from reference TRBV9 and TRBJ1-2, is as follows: DSGVTQTPKHLITATGQRVTLRCSPRSGDLSVYWYQQSLDQGLQFLIQYYNGEERAKGNILERFSAQQFPDLHSELNLSSLELGDSALYFCASSVNNGYTFGSGTRLTVV.

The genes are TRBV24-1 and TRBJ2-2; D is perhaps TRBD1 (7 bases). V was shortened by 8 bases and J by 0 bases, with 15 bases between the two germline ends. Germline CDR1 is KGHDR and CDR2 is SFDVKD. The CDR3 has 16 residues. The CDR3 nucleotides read TGTGCCACCAATGACCGGGGGACAGCGAACACCGGGGAGCTGTTTTTT. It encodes CATNDRGTANTGELFF.

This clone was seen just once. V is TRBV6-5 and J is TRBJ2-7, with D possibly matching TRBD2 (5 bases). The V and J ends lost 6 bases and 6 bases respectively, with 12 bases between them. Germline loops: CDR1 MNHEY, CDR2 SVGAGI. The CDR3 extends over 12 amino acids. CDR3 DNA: TGTGCCAGCAGGAAAACGGCGGGCGAGCAGTACTTC. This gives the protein CASRKTAGEQYF.

CDR3 residues: CATRQGYEQYF. The CDR3 DNA reads TGTGCCACCAGACAGGGCTACGAGCAGTACTTC. The chain recombines TRBV10-3 with TRBJ2-7, with 7 bases identical to TRBD1. The CDR3 extends over 11 amino acids. Losses at the gene ends were 10 bases for V and 3 bases for J; bases not matched to a gene: 3. The germline V gene encodes CDR1 ENHRY and CDR2 SYGVKD.

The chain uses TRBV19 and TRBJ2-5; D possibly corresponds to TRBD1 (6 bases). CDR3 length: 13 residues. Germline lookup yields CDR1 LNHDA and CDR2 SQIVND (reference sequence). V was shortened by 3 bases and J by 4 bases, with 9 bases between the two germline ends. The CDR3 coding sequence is TGTGCCAGTAGTATTAACAGGGCAGAGACCCAGTACTTC. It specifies CASSINRAETQYF.

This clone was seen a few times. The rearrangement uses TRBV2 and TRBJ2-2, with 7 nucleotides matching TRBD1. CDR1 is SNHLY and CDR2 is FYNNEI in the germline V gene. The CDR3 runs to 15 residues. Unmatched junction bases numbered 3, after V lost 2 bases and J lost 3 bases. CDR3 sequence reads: CASSERGPDTGELFF. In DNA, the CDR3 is TGTGCCAGCAGTGAAAGGGGGCCGGACACCGGGGAGCTGTTTTTT.

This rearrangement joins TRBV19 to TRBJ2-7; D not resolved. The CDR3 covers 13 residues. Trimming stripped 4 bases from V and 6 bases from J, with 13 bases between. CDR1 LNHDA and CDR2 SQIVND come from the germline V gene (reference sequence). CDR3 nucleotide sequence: TGTGCCAGTAGTACCCTGTCCAGTCTCGAGCAGTACTTC. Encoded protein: CASSTLSSLEQYF.

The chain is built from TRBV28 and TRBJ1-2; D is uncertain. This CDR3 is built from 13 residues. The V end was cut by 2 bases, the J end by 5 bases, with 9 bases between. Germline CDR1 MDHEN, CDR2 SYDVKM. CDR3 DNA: TGTGCCAGCAGTTTAAGTGAGCCTTATGGCTACACCTTC. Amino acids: CASSLSEPYGYTF.

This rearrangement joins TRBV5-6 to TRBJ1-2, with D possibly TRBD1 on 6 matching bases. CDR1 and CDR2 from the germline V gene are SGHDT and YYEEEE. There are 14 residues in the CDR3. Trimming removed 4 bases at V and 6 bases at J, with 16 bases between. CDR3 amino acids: CASSLGVEGDGYTF. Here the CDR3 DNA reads TGTGCCAGCAGCCTTGGGGTTGAGGGGGATGGCTACACCTTC.

CDR3 sequence: CATSRHRDSNSPLHF. The CDR3 DNA sequence: TGTGCCACCAGCAGACACCGGGACAGTAATTCACCCCTCCACTTT. The V gene is TRBV15, the J gene TRBJ1-6, with 7 bases lining up with TRBD1. The CDR3 has 15 amino acids. Germline lookup yields CDR1 LNHNV and CDR2 YYDKDF (reference sequence). After removal of 2 bases from V and 6 bases from J, the junction contained 4 bases not matched to a gene.

CDR3 sequence: CASSEDPGAYSPLHF. CDR3 nucleotide sequence: TGTGCCAGCAGTGAGGACCCAGGGGCTTATTCACCCCTCCACTTT. The rearrangement joins TRBV6-4 to TRBJ1-6; the D gene is possibly TRBD1 (6 bases). With 3 bases removed from V and 8 bases from J, the gap between germline ends came to 14 bases. CDR3 length: 15 amino acids. Per germline, CDR1 MRHNA and CDR2 SNTAGT.

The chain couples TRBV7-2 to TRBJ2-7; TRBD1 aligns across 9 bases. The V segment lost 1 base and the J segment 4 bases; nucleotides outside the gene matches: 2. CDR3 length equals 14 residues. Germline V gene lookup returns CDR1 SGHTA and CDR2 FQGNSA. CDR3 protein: CASSLEDRGYEQYF. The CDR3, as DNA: TGTGCCAGCAGCTTAGAGGACAGGGGTTACGAGCAGTACTTC. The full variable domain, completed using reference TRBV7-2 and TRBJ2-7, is GAGVSQSPSNKVTEKGKDVELRCDPISGHTALYWYRQSLGQGLEFLIYFQGNSAPDKSGLPSDRFSAERTGGSVSTLTIQRTQQEDSAVYLCASSLEDRGYEQYFGPGTRLTVT.